One sample yielded the 10 T cell receptor beta chains listed below, sequenced in a study of blood T cell repertoires in COVID-19. Only in-frame clones appear in the TCRdb table, and some are missing; sequencing was by immunoSEQ multiplex PCR. This sample has about 200,000 clones, with 80% to 95% found just once. The sequenced material came from peripheral blood. Receptors were obtained from a man between 60 and 75 years old with COVID-19, enrolled during active disease.

The chain employs TRBV5-6 and TRBJ2-1, with D possibly being TRBD1 (6 bases). V lost 2 bases to trimming and J lost 7 bases, with 13 bases between them. The CDR3 runs 14 residues. Germline V CDR1 and CDR2: SGHDT, YYEEEE. CDR3 protein: CASSFGGRDNEQFF. The CDR3 bases are TGTGCCAGCAGCTTTGGGGGCCGGGATAATGAGCAGTTCTTC.

The genes are TRBV28 and TRBJ1-3, with D hard to call. Looked up from germline, CDR1 is MDHEN and CDR2 is SYDVKM. CDR3 length: 11 residues. V was shortened by 3 bases and J by 8 bases, with 5 bases between the two germline ends. The CDR3 region is CASSFLDTIYF. In DNA, the CDR3 is TGTGCCAGCAGTTTTCTCGACACCATATATTTT.

The chain employs TRBV7-9 and TRBJ1-3; D gene uncertain. V dropped 4 bases and J dropped 8 bases, with 12 bases sitting between them. The germline gives CDR1 SEHNR, CDR2 FQNEAQ (reference sequence). The length of the CDR3 is 13 residues. CDR3 in DNA: TGTGCCAGCAGCTCGCCCGAGACATACACCATATATTTT. Its translation: CASSSPETYTIYF.

The V and J genes are TRBV2 and TRBJ2-3, with TRBD2 identical over 10 bases. After removal of 6 bases from V and 0 bases from J, the junction contained 9 bases not matched to a gene. CDR3 length: 17 residues. The germline V gene encodes CDR1 SNHLY and CDR2 FYNNEI. The CDR3 sequence: CASRLFIAGGSTDTQYF. CDR3 DNA sequence: TGTGCCAGCAGGCTATTTATAGCGGGGGGTAGCACAGATACGCAGTATTTT.

The CDR3 DNA reads as TGCGCCAGCAGCGTAACTAGCGGGAGGGCCACTAATGAGCAGTTCTTC. Translating it yields CASSVTSGRATNEQFF. The V call is TRBV5-1, the J call TRBJ2-1; 13 bases map to TRBD2. V was pared by 4 bases and J by 7 bases, with 8 bases of the junction left unmatched. CDR1 SGHRS and CDR2 YFSETQ come from the germline V gene. The CDR3 runs to 16 residues.

The V gene is TRBV3-1 (or the pseudogene TRBV3-2), the J gene TRBJ1-6, with D perhaps TRBD1 (5 bases). Germline assignment: CDR1 LGHDT and CDR2 YNNKEL (reference sequence). V was shortened by 1 base and J by 7 bases, with 8 bases between the two germline ends. The CDR3 covers 14 residues. The CDR3 reads CASSQGGKNSPLHF. CDR3 sequence (DNA): TGTGCCAGCAGCCAAGGGGGCAAAAATTCACCCCTCCACTTT.

This sequence joins TRBV9 and TRBJ2-1; D remains unclear. The ends were cut back, 0 bases at V and 10 bases at J, with 14 bases in the middle. The CDR3 spans 14 residues. CDR1 and CDR2 (germline): SGDLS, YYNGEE. The CDR3 protein is CASSVATSALEQFF. The CDR3 coding sequence is TGTGCCAGCAGCGTAGCTACTTCTGCTCTGGAGCAGTTCTTC.

This chain links TRBV28 with TRBJ2-2; the match to TRBD1 covers 7 bases. Trimming cost V 5 bases and J 2 bases; bases outside gene matches: 5. CDR1 is MDHEN and CDR2 is SYDVKM in the germline V gene. The CDR3 runs to 15 residues. As DNA, the CDR3 is TGTGCCAGCAGTAAACCAGGGGGAAACACCGGGGAGCTGTTTTTT. The encoded protein is CASSKPGGNTGELFF.

This clone was recorded a few times. CDR3 sequence (DNA): TGTGCCAGCAGCCAAGCGGGCAGGGCGTTCTCTGGAAACACCATATATTTT. This codes for CASSQAGRAFSGNTIYF. The rearrangement uses TRBV3-1 (or the pseudogene TRBV3-2) and TRBJ1-3; possible D gene TRBD1, 5 bases. This CDR3 spans 17 amino acids. Per germline, CDR1 LGHDT and CDR2 YNNKEL (reference sequence). V dropped 1 base and J dropped 0 bases, with 13 bases sitting between them.

This clone has only a few counts. This chain links TRBV6-6 with TRBJ1-5; possibly TRBD1 for D (5 bases). The V end was cut by 6 bases, the J end by 2 bases, with 11 bases between. The CDR3 length is 14 residues. CDR1 MNHNY and CDR2 SVGAGI come from the germline V gene (reference sequence). CDR3 nucleotide sequence: TGTGCCAGCAGAGACACAGGCCGCAATCAGCCCCAGCATTTT. Translated, it gives CASRDTGRNQPQHF.